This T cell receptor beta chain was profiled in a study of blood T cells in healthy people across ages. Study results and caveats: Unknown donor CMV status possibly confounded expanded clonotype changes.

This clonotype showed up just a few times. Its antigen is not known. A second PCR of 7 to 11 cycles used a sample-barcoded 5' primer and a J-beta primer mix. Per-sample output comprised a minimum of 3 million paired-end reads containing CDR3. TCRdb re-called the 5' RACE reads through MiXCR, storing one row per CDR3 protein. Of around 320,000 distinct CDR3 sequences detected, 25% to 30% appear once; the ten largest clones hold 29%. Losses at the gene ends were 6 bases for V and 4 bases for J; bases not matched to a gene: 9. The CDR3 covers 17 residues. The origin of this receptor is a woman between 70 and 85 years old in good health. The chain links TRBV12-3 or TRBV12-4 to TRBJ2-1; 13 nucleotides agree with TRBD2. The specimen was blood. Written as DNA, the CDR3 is TGTGCCAGCAGCTGGGGACTAGCGGGAAACCAGTACAATGAGCAGTTCTTC. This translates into CASSWGLAGNQYNEQFF.